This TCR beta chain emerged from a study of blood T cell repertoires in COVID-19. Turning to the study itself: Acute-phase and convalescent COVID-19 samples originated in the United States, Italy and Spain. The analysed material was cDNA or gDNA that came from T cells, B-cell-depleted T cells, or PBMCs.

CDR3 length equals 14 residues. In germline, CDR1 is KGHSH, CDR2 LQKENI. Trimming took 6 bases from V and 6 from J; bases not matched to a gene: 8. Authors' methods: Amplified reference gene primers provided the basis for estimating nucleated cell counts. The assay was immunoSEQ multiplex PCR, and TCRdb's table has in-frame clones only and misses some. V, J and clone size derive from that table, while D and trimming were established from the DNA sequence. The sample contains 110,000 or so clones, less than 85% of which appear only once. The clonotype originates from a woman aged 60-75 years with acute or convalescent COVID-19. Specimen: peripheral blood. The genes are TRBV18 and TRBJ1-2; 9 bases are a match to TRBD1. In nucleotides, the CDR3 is TGTGCCAGCTCCCCGGGACAGGGTCTTGATGGCTACACCTTC. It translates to CASSPGQGLDGYTF.